This TCR beta chain was retrieved from a study of CD8+ T cells in alopecia areata. Treatment in this sample: oral pan-JAK inhibitor, 5-10 mg twice daily. From alopecia areata patients, lesional scalp punch biopsies and peripheral blood were collected. Sequencing relied on a cDNA template that was reverse transcribed from extracted RNA. Assay: immunoSEQ multiplex PCR; the TCRdb copy retains only in-frame clones and omits some. Of around 200,000 clones listed, about 60% are singletons. Study-level results: Patients showed less clear TCR sequence sharing than mice, possibly partly because of HLA diversity.

V lost 3 bases to trimming and J lost 8 bases, with 8 bases between them. Germline CDR1 and CDR2: MGHDK and SYGVNS. The CDR3 length is 13 residues. As to this clone: Antigen specificity is unknown.

The chain couples TRBV25-1 to TRBJ1-6, with D possibly being TRBD1 (5 bases). The TCR originated in a human donor with alopecia areata. Here the sequenced sample was CD8+ T cells sorted from blood, taken at week 24, from a patient treated with tofacitinib. CDR3 in amino acids: CASSDREHSPLHF. DNA for the CDR3: TGTGCCAGCAGTGACAGGGAACATTCACCCCTCCACTTT.